This T cell receptor beta chain was sequenced during a study of T cell responses to AZD1222 COVID-19 vaccine. Here immunoSEQ multiplex PCR was the method, and the copy in TCRdb shows in-frame clones only, minus some. The data contain 100,000 to 150,000 clones, about 82% of them singletons. Whole-study results and caveats: In the spike-specific TCR repertoire, nearly half reportedly target unmutated variant regions. Donors were chiefly white British, with a greater number of females, and clonal diversity was perhaps underestimated.

The CDR3 covers 17 residues. Unmatched junction bases numbered 10, after V lost 5 bases and J lost 6 bases. Germline V gives CDR1 LNHDA, CDR2 SQIVND (reference sequence). On this clone: Antigen unknown.

The TCR sequence derives from an adult in good health. The rearrangement links TRBV19 to TRBJ2-2, with 12 bases fitting TRBD2. The specimen comprised peripheral blood, sampled on day 0 of AZD1222 vaccination. The CDR3 DNA reads TGTGCCAGTAGTCTCCTAGCGGGAGGGTCATGGGCCGGGGAGCTGTTTTTT. This translates into CASSLLAGGSWAGELFF.